This entry lists 24 T cell receptor beta chains sequenced from one sample in a study of T cells in localized non-small cell lung cancer. The data were produced by immunoSEQ multiplex PCR, yet TCRdb's version contains in-frame clones alone and is incomplete. The sample records tens of thousands of clones, approximately 83% being singletons. The sequencing used PBMCs, collected before any cancer treatment. The receptors originated from a man aged 40 to 75 with stage II lung adenocarcinoma.

This rearrangement joins TRBV30 to TRBJ2-5; 13 bases agree with TRBD2. There are 17 residues in the CDR3. The trim removed 0 bases at V and 6 bases at J, leaving 10 bases unmatched. Germline CDR1 GTSNPN, CDR2 SVGIG (reference sequence). As DNA, the CDR3 is TGTGCCTGGAGTGTTGGGACTAGCGGGAATATACCCAAGACCCAGTACTTC. Encoded protein: CAWSVGTSGNIPKTQYF.

A few counts support this clone. The chain employs TRBV14 and TRBJ2-1; 11 nucleotides agree with TRBD1. The CDR3 runs 16 residues. CDR1 SGHDN and CDR2 FVKESK come from the germline V gene. V lost 1 base to trimming and J lost 5 bases; unmatched junction nucleotides: 4. Here the CDR3 reads CASSQVPGQGDNEQFF. The CDR3 nucleotides read TGTGCCAGCAGCCAAGTGCCGGGACAGGGGGACAATGAGCAGTTCTTC.

The V gene is TRBV29-1, the J gene TRBJ2-2; 7 bases line up with TRBD1. This CDR3 has 14 amino acids. Germline CDR1 reads SQVTM; CDR2 reads ANQGSEA. The CDR3 bases are TGCAACAATACCACAGGGGACGGAGACGGGGAGCTGTTTTTT. This sequence encodes CNNTTGDGDGELFF.

This sequence joins TRBV10-3 and TRBJ1-2, with 7 bases aligning to TRBD1. V lost 6 bases and J lost 3; bases outside the gene matches: 7. CDR1 is ENHRY, CDR2 SYGVKD, per germline. CDR3 length equals 14 residues. The DNA for the CDR3 is TGTGCCATCAGCAGAGGGGGCTCCGACTATGGCTACACCTTC. This encodes CAISRGGSDYGYTF.

There are a few counts of this clone. This chain joins TRBV18 and TRBJ2-2; 9 nucleotides agree with TRBD1. J lost 1 base, V lost 3 bases, and 6 bases had no gene match. Per germline, CDR1 KGHSH and CDR2 LQKENI. The CDR3 runs to 17 residues. In DNA, the CDR3 is TGTGCCAGCTCACCCAACCTGGGACAGGGGAACACCGGGGAGCTGTTTTTT. It specifies CASSPNLGQGNTGELFF.

The chain combines TRBV2 with TRBJ2-5, with a possible D match to TRBD2 (6 bases). The germline V gene has CDR1 SNHLY and CDR2 FYNNEI. Trimming left V 9 bases short and J 4 bases short, with 15 bases between. The CDR3 loop spans 13 amino acids. Written as DNA, the CDR3 is TGTGCCAGTATGTTGCGAGCGGGAGAGACCCAGTACTTC. This gives the protein CASMLRAGETQYF. Variable domain in full (rest from reference TRBV2 and TRBJ2-5): EPEVTQTPSHQVTQMGQEVILRCVPISNHLYFYWYRQILGQKVEFLVSFYNNEISEKSEIFDDQFSVERPDGSNFTLKIRSTKLEDSAMYFCASMLRAGETQYFGPGTRLLVL.

The chain carries TRBV5-4 and TRBJ2-6, with 10 bases aligning to TRBD1. The trim removed 3 bases at V and 0 bases at J, leaving 12 bases unmatched. Germline V gene data show CDR1 as SGHNT and CDR2 as YYREEE (reference sequence). The CDR3 has 20 amino acids. CDR3 coding DNA: TGTGCCAGCAGCTCTGGTGGGGGGACAGGGGTAATCTCTGGGGCCAACGTCCTGACTTTC. This gives the protein CASSSGGGTGVISGANVLTF.

This clone was observed a single time. The chain links TRBV5-1 to TRBJ2-7; 7 nucleotides line up with TRBD1. Per germline, CDR1 SGHRS and CDR2 YFSETQ. The V gene end was trimmed by 0 bases and the J gene end by 3 bases; junction bases not matched to a gene: 3. The CDR3 is 14 amino acids. CDR3 region: CASSLGDRNYEQYF. Here the CDR3 DNA reads TGCGCCAGCAGCTTGGGGGACAGAAACTACGAGCAGTACTTC.

This clone has a single count. This rearrangement joins TRBV28 to TRBJ2-3; D possibly corresponds to TRBD2 (6 bases). Germline CDR1 is MDHEN and CDR2 is SYDVKM. CDR3 length equals 13 residues. V was pared by 2 bases and J by 6 bases, with 9 bases between. As DNA, the CDR3 is TGTGCCAGCAGTTTAACCGGGAGCGATACGCAGTATTTT. Encoded protein: CASSLTGSDTQYF.

This clone is a singleton in its sample. The V and J genes are TRBV7-2 and TRBJ2-7, with TRBD1 matching 9 bases. This CDR3 has 14 residues. The V segment lost 5 bases and the J segment 3 bases; nucleotides outside the gene matches: 5. Germline CDR1 and CDR2: SGHTA and FQGNSA. The CDR3 spells CASSPTTGGYEQYF. The CDR3 coding sequence is TGTGCCAGCAGCCCGACGACAGGGGGCTACGAGCAGTACTTC.

This clone has just a few counts. The chain recombines TRBV9 with TRBJ1-4, with 8 nucleotides matching TRBD1. CDR1 is SGDLS and CDR2 is YYNGEE in the germline V gene. V was pared by 3 bases and J by 4 bases, with 8 bases of the junction left unmatched. The CDR3 loop spans 16 amino acids. CDR3 in DNA: TGTGCCAGCAGCGCCGGCGACAGGGGTATTAATGAAAAACTGTTTTTT. The encoded protein is CASSAGDRGINEKLFF.

The chain's CDR3 is CSAGQPQAFF. The CDR3 nucleotides are TGCAGCGCCGGACAGCCGCAAGCTTTCTTT. The chain uses TRBV29-1 and TRBJ1-1; D may be TRBD1 (6 bases). Trimming shortened V by 7 bases and J by 9 bases, and 12 bases separated the two germline ends. CDR1 SQVTM and CDR2 ANQGSEA come from the germline V gene. The CDR3 is made up of 10 amino acids.

The rearrangement uses TRBV4-1 and TRBJ1-2, with 7 bases fitting TRBD1. From germline, CDR1 is MGHRA and CDR2 YSYEKL. The CDR3 is made up of 14 amino acids. After removal of 4 bases from V and 2 bases from J, the junction contained 4 bases not matched to a gene. The CDR3 here is CASSPLGQNYGYTF. The CDR3 bases are TGCGCCAGCAGCCCTCTGGGACAGAACTATGGCTACACCTTC.

The J gene is TRBJ2-6, the V gene TRBV9, with 9 bases that match TRBD1. CDR1 SGDLS and CDR2 YYNGEE come from the germline V gene. The V and J ends lost 4 bases and 2 bases, in that order; junction bases with no gene match: 4. The CDR3 has 16 residues. CDR3 amino acids: CASSLQGAAGANVLTF. The CDR3 DNA follows: TGTGCCAGCAGCCTACAGGGGGCAGCTGGGGCCAACGTCCTGACTTTC.

The chain carries TRBV10-3 and TRBJ2-7, with 8 bases lining up with TRBD1. The CDR3 length is 14 residues. The V gene end was trimmed by 6 bases and the J gene end by 1 base; junction bases not matched to a gene: 5. The germline V gene has CDR1 ENHRY and CDR2 SYGVKD. In nucleotides, the CDR3 is TGTGCCATCAGGCCGGGACAGGATTCCTACGAGCAGTACTTC. This encodes CAIRPGQDSYEQYF.

V and J are TRBV6-4 and TRBJ2-3; D is unresolved. The germline V and J ends were trimmed by 5 bases and 2 bases, with 11 bases remaining between them. Germline CDR1 MRHNA, CDR2 SNTAGT. CDR3 length equals 14 residues. The CDR3 DNA reads as TGTGCCAGCAGTCTGGGTTCGGACACAGATACGCAGTATTTT. Encoded protein: CASSLGSDTDTQYF.

This chain uses TRBV30 with TRBJ2-1, with no clear D. The V end was cut by 5 bases, the J end by 8 bases, with 7 bases between. Germline values: CDR1 GTSNPN, CDR2 SVGIG (reference sequence). The CDR3 covers 10 residues. This CDR3 is CAWVSHEQFF. The CDR3 region has the DNA TGTGCCTGGGTCTCCCATGAGCAGTTCTTC.

The V call is TRBV18, the J call TRBJ2-6; D gene ambiguous. The CDR3 runs to 13 residues. Germline CDR1 reads KGHSH; CDR2 reads LQKENI. Trimming removed 6 bases from V and 4 bases from J, with 7 bases in between. Written as DNA, the CDR3 is TGTGCCAGCTCCCGCAACGGGGCCAACGTCCTGACTTTC. Translated, it gives CASSRNGANVLTF.

V and J are TRBV4-1 and TRBJ1-2; D perhaps matches TRBD1 (6 bases). This CDR3 spans 16 amino acids. Trimming took 3 bases from V and 3 from J, leaving 17 bases between them. Germline V lookup: CDR1 MGHRA, CDR2 YSYEKL. The CDR3 sequence: CASSQIAGERYYGYTF. The CDR3 nucleotides are TGCGCCAGCAGCCAGATTGCAGGGGAACGGTACTATGGCTACACCTTC.

The rearrangement joins TRBV5-8 to TRBJ1-6; D remains unclear. The CDR3 spans 14 residues. The germline V and J ends were trimmed by 1 base and 8 bases, with 10 bases remaining between them. Germline V gives CDR1 SGHTS, CDR2 YDEGEE. Here the CDR3 reads CASSLPVGYSPLHF. The CDR3 DNA follows: TGTGCCAGCAGCTTGCCAGTCGGGTATTCACCCCTCCACTTT. Supplemented by reference TRBV5-8 and TRBJ1-6, the full variable domain reads EAGVTQSPTHLIKTRGQQATLRCSPISGHTSVYWYQQALGLGLQFLLWYDEGEERNRGNFPPRFSGRQFPNYSSELNVNALELEDSALYLCASSLPVGYSPLHFGNGTRLTVT.

In its sample, this clone is medium-sized (0.01 to 0.1%). This chain connects TRBV7-6 to TRBJ1-1; the match to TRBD1 covers 8 bases. V gave up 3 bases and J gave up 4 bases; unmatched junction bases: 7. The CDR3 has 15 residues. The germline CDR1 and CDR2 sequences are SGHVS and FNYEAQ. CDR3 DNA sequence: TGTGCCAGCAGCTTGGAACAGGGGGTCGCCACTGAAGCTTTCTTT. Protein product: CASSLEQGVATEAFF.

This clone is labeled as medium-sized. V and J are TRBV7-8 and TRBJ1-2; D is possibly TRBD1 (6 bases). The CDR3 is 15 amino acids. Trimming left V 2 bases short and J 4 bases short, with 14 bases between. Germline V gene data show CDR1 as SGHVS and CDR2 as FQNEAQ. The CDR3 spells CASSLIGRGFYGYTF. CDR3 sequence (DNA): TGTGCCAGCAGCTTAATAGGCAGGGGATTCTATGGCTACACCTTC.

This chain joins TRBV10-3 and TRBJ2-1; TRBD1 aligns across 9 bases. V lost 8 bases to trimming and J lost 2 bases; unmatched junction nucleotides: 10. The CDR3 contains 16 residues. Germline V CDR1 and CDR2: ENHRY, SYGVKD. The CDR3 DNA reads as TGTGCCATCGGAGTACAGGGGGCTATGGCCTACAATGAGCAGTTCTTC. Its translation is CAIGVQGAMAYNEQFF.

In this sample, this clone turned up once. The rearrangement joins TRBV4-3 to TRBJ1-2; no clear D gene. Germline V CDR1 and CDR2: LGHNA, YSLEER. Trimming removed 0 bases at V and 2 bases at J, with 10 bases between. The CDR3 contains 15 residues. The CDR3 DNA reads as TGCGCCAGCAGCCAAGATAGTTCGGGGAACTATGGCTACACCTTC. It codes for CASSQDSSGNYGYTF.